The TCR beta chain described here comes from a study of CXCR3-negative and CXCR3-positive naive CD8 T cells. Study-wide results and limits: Similar TRBV-TRBJ gene usage was seen in naive CXCR3-negative and CXCR3-positive cells, but not in memory cells. TRB CDR3s were more hydrophobic in CXCR3-positive than in CXCR3-negative naive cells.

Of note for this clonotype: The antigen is not known.

The method, 5' RACE with UMI labels, was used to prepare the TRB cDNA libraries. TCRdb re-called the 5' RACE reads, yielding one record per CDR3 amino acid sequence without DNA. The sample table includes about 98,000 distinct CDR3 sequences. Per germline, CDR1 DFQATT and CDR2 SNEGSKA (reference sequence). There are 15 residues in the CDR3. This receptor was taken from a human donor in good health. Some clones in this sample may be carry-over from other donors' samples. What was sequenced was naive CXCR3+ CD8+ T cells from blood. Subset described: CD45RO-CCR7+CD27+CD95- naive CD8+ T cells expressing CXCR3 (TNR3+). J is TRBJ2-1 and V is TRBV20-1. CDR3 sequence: CSARPPGRIYNEQFF.